This record looks at one T cell receptor (beta chain) sequence and its context. The antigen remains unidentified. Germline and junction disagree at one end, which may indicate a read error. TCR libraries were built from approximately 490 ng of total RNA by linear amplification. In the original processing: 78,498 TCR alpha transcripts were sequenced from 5 healthy donors. TCRdb fed the reads into MiXCR, producing one record per CDR3 protein. TCRdb, not the original authors, processed these V and J calls. The table includes 180,000 or so distinct CDR3 sequences, 65% to 75% detected once. The CDR3 contains 15 residues. Germline values: CDR1 LGHNA, CDR2 YNFKEQ. The data were obtained in a study of healthy donors' naive CD4 and CD8 T cells. Study-level information: Donors came from three age groups: 20-25, 40-50 and 60-70 years. Study conclusions and caveats: Naive CD4+ and CD8+ cells reportedly differed in usage of most V and J genes. Roughly an eighth of CD4/CD8 propensity variance appeared explained by V, J and CDR3 charge.

Input material: naive CD4+ and CD8+ T cells sorted from blood, pooled from several donors. The chain carries TRBV4-2 and TRBJ2-7; D gene ambiguous. The sequence was collected from a pool of human donors in good health; the sample pools cells from several healthy donors. CDR3 loop: CASSQTQDSNWEQYF. The CDR3, as DNA: TGCGCCAGCAGCCAAACTCAAGATAGTAATTGGGAGCAGTACTTC.